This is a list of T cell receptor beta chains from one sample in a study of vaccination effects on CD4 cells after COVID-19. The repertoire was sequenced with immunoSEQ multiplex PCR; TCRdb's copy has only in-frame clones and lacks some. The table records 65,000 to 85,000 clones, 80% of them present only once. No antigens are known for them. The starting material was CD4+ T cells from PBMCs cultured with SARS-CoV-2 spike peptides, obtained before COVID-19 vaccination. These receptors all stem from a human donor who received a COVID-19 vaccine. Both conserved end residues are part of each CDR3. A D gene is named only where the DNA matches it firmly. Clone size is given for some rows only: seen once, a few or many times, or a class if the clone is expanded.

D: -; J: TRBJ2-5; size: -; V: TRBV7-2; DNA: TGTGCCAGCAGCCCTGCAAGGGAGACCCAGTACTTC; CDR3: CASSPARETQYF
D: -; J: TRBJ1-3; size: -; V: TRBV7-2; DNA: TGTGCCAGCAGCTTATTGTCGGCCGGATCCTCTGGAAACACCATATATTTT; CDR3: CASSLLSAGSSGNTIYF
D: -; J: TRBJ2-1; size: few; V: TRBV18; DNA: TGTGCCAGCTCAGCGGGGACCACCGGTGAGCAGTTCTTC; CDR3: CASSAGTTGEQFF
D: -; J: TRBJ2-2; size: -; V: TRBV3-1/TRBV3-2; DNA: TGTGCCAGCAGCCTTCCTGTGACCGGGGAGCTGTTTTTT; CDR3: CASSLPVTGELFF
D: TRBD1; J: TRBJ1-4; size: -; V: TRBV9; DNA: TGTGCCAGCTCCCCAGGGACAGTTAATGAAAAACTGTTTTTT; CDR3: CASSPGTVNEKLFF
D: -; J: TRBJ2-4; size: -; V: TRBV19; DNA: TGTGCCAGTAGTATGGGGGGTCAAGCCAAAAACATTCAGTACTTC; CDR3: CASSMGGQAKNIQYF
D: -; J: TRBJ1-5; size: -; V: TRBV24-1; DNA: TGTGCCACCAGTGACCGTAGCAATCAGCCCCAGCATTTT; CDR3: CATSDRSNQPQHF
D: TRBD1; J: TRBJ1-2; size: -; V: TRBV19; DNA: TGTGCCAGTAGTATAGAAGGGACAGGGGGAGACTACACCTTC; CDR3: CASSIEGTGGDYTF
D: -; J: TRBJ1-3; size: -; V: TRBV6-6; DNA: TGTGCCAGCAGTGCTCAATACCCCCCCGGAAACACCATATATTTT; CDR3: CASSAQYPPGNTIYF
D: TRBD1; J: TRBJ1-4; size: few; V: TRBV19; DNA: TGTGCCAGTACAGGACAGGGCTTCAAGGAAAAACTGTTTTTT; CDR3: CASTGQGFKEKLFF
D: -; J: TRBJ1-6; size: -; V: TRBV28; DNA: TGTGCCAGCAGGGCTACAGGGCATTCACCCCTCCACTTT; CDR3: CASRATGHSPLHF
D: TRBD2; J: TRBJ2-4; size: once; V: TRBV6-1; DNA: TGTGCCAGCAGTGAACTAAGCGGGGGCGGGAAAAACATTCAGTACTTC; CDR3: CASSELSGGGKNIQYF
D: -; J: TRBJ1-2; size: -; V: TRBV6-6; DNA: TGTGCCAGCACCCTAAGGACGCTGTCATATGGCTACACCTTC; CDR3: CASTLRTLSYGYTF
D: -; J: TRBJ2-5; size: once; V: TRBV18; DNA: TGTGCCAGCTCACCTTCGGGGGGCGAGACCCAGTACTTC; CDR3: CASSPSGGETQYF
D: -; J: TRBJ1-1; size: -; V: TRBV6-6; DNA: TGTGCCAGCAGTCGAATCAACACTGAAGCTTTCTTT; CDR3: CASSRINTEAFF
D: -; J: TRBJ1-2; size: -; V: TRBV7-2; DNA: TGTGCCAGCAGCTTATCATCTCCCGGCTACACCTTC; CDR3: CASSLSSPGYTF
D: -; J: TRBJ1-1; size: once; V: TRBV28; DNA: TGTGCCAGCAGTTTCCCCGACAGACTGAACACTGAAGCTTTCTTT; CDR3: CASSFPDRLNTEAFF
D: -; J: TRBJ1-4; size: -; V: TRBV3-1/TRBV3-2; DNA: TGTGCCAGCAGCCAAGGGGGGCTCGGTGAAAAACTGTTTTTT; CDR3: CASSQGGLGEKLFF
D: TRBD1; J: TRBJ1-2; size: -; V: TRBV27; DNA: TGTGCCAGCAGTCCTCGACAGGGGGGACTGGGTGGCTACACCTTC; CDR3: CASSPRQGGLGGYTF
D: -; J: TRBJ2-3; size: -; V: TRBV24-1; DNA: TGTGCCACCAGTGATTTTGGTCCATTTAGCACAGATACGCAGTATTTT; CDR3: CATSDFGPFSTDTQYF
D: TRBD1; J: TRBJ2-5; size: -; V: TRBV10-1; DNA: TGCGCCAGCAGTGAGTCGACAGGGGGTGAGACCCAGTACTTC; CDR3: CASSESTGGETQYF
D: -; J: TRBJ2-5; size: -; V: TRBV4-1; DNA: TGCGCCAGCAGCCAGCCTTGGGGTGGACGGCATGGATGGACCCAGTACTTC; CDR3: CASSQPWGGRHGWTQYF
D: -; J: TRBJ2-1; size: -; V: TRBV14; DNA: TGTGCCAGCAGCCCGAAGGTAACACCTGCGGGCTACAATGAGCAGTTCTTC; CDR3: CASSPKVTPAGYNEQFF
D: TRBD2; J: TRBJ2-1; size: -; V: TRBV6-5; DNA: TGTGCCAGCAGGTGGGAGCGGGGGGCCTACAATGAGCAGTTCTTC; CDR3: CASRWERGAYNEQFF
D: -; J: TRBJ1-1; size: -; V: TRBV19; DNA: TGTGCCAGTAGTATCTCCGGGGCCGTAAACACTGAAGCTTTCTTT; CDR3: CASSISGAVNTEAFF
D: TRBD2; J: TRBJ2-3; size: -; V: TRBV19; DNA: TGTGCCAGTACTAAACTAGCGGGGGGGCCAGATACGCAGTATTTT; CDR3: CASTKLAGGPDTQYF
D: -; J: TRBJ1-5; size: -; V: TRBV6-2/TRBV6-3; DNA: TGTGCCAGCAGTTACAGCTTCGTTAATCAGCCCCAGCATTTT; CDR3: CASSYSFVNQPQHF